These 11 T cell receptor beta chains share one sample of origin, sequenced in a study of vaccination effects on CD4 cells after COVID-19. Prior to sequencing, the ViraFEST assay stimulated PBMC with viral peptide pools, which expanded the antigen-specific CD4+ T cells. Cells that had been cultured for nine to eleven days were the source of isolated CD4+ T cells. Nucleocapsid antibodies stayed negative before and after vaccination, showing no earlier SARS-CoV-2 infection. Profiling relied on immunoSEQ multiplex PCR, and the TCRdb table lists in-frame clones only, not all of them. The profile covers some 68,000 clones, with over 70% appearing a single time and 12% taken by the ten largest. Antigens for these TCRs are unknown. The specimen was CD4+ T cells from PBMCs cultured with SARS-CoV-2 spike peptides, collected before COVID-19 vaccination. These receptors came from a human donor who received a COVID-19 vaccine.

This rearrangement joins TRBV19 to TRBJ2-2; perhaps TRBD1 as D (5 bases). The V end was cut by 4 bases, the J end by 4 bases, with 10 bases between. Germline assignment: CDR1 LNHDA and CDR2 SQIVND (reference sequence). The CDR3 length is 14 residues. The CDR3 sequence: CASSTVRATGELFF. The DNA for the CDR3 is TGTGCCAGTAGTACGGTCAGGGCCACCGGGGAGCTGTTTTTT.

This chain links TRBV2 with TRBJ1-4; no reliable D call. CDR1 SNHLY and CDR2 FYNNEI come from the germline V gene. The CDR3 extends over 13 amino acids. V lost 10 bases and J 4 bases, leaving 13 bases between the germline ends. CDR3: CATEAGFNEKLFF. The CDR3 DNA is TGTGCCACTGAGGCGGGGTTTAATGAAAAACTGTTTTTT.

The chain recombines TRBV4-1 with TRBJ1-4; 7 bases are shared with TRBD1. The trim removed 4 bases at V and 1 base at J, leaving 3 bases unmatched. The CDR3 is 15 residues long. Germline V gene sequence: CDR1 MGHRA, CDR2 YSYEKL. The CDR3 bases are TGCGCCAGCAGCCCACCAGGGGGAACTAATGAAAAACTGTTTTTT. Translating gives CASSPPGGTNEKLFF.

The chain joins TRBV24-1 to TRBJ2-1; 7 bases match TRBD2. Trimming at V came to 5 bases and at J to 10 bases, leaving 7 bases not matched to a gene. The CDR3 is 13 residues long. CDR1 KGHDR and CDR2 SFDVKD come from the germline V gene. The chain's CDR3 is CATSGTAGVEQFF. The CDR3 DNA reads TGTGCCACCAGTGGCACCGCGGGGGTCGAGCAGTTCTTC.

In this sample, this clone turned up a few times. This chain uses TRBV24-1 with TRBJ2-7, with 11 bases that match TRBD2. The CDR3 consists of 16 residues. V was pared by 0 bases and J by 3 bases, with 3 bases of the junction left unmatched. Germline V gene lookup returns CDR1 KGHDR and CDR2 SFDVKD. This chain's CDR3 is CATSDLPGTSGYEQYV. CDR3 nucleotides: TGTGCCACCAGTGATTTGCCGGGGACTAGCGGCTACGAGCAGTACGTC.

This chain links TRBV15 with TRBJ1-6; TRBD1 aligns across 9 bases. CDR1 is LNHNV, CDR2 YYDKDF, per germline (reference sequence). V gave up 2 bases and J gave up 7 bases; unmatched junction bases: 3. This CDR3 contains 15 residues. CDR3 sequence: CATSRPTGGNSPLHF. CDR3 bases: TGTGCCACCAGCAGACCGACAGGGGGAAATTCACCCCTCCACTTT.

This chain uses TRBV5-1 with TRBJ2-2; D uncertain. The CDR3 runs to 14 residues. V lost 0 bases and J 3 bases, leaving 6 bases between the germline ends. CDR1 and CDR2 from the germline V gene are SGHRS and YFSETQ. The DNA for the CDR3 is TGCGCCAGCAGCTTGGATGTGGACACCGGGGAGCTGTTTTTT. Amino acids: CASSLDVDTGELFF.

The chain carries TRBV3-1 (or the pseudogene TRBV3-2) and TRBJ2-6; maybe TRBD1 (5 bases). The CDR3 covers 14 residues. Germline V gene lookup returns CDR1 LGHDT and CDR2 YNNKEL (reference sequence). V dropped 9 bases and J dropped 1 base, with 10 bases sitting between them. The CDR3 DNA is TGTGCCAGTTCGACAGTTTCTGGGGCCAACGTCCTGACTTTC. Translated: CASSTVSGANVLTF.

The V call is TRBV5-1, the J call TRBJ2-1; a possible D gene is TRBD1 (6 bases). This CDR3 region has 15 residues. V was cut by 5 bases and J by 5 bases, with 17 bases left in between. CDR1 SGHRS and CDR2 YFSETQ come from the germline V gene. DNA for the CDR3: TGCGCCAGCAGAGCGAAAGGGACAACCGACAATGAGCAGTTCTTC. Residues: CASRAKGTTDNEQFF.

The chain couples TRBV27 to TRBJ1-1, with D uncertain. V was cut by 2 bases and J by 6 bases, with 10 bases left in between. Germline lookup yields CDR1 MNHEY and CDR2 SMNVEV (reference sequence). The CDR3 totals 13 residues. CDR3 region: CASSLKGWAEAFF. The CDR3 coding sequence is TGTGCCAGCAGTTTAAAAGGGTGGGCTGAAGCTTTCTTT.

The chain joins TRBV5-1 to TRBJ2-5; the match to TRBD1 covers 10 bases. V lost 7 bases and J lost 5; bases outside the gene matches: 11. CDR1 and CDR2 (germline): SGHRS, YFSETQ. The CDR3 is 15 amino acids. CDR3 sequence: CASSPEDRGRETQYF. DNA for the CDR3: TGCGCCAGCTCTCCAGAGGACAGGGGGAGGGAGACCCAGTACTTC.